The 2 T cell receptor beta chains below were found in one sample sequenced in a study of glioma-infiltrating T cells. Amplification of TCR alpha and beta CDR3 regions from RNA used iRepertoire nested multiplex PCR. One entry per CDR3 protein results from TCRdb running MiXCR on the multiplex PCR reads. The sample shows 300,000 to 400,000 distinct CDR3 sequences, roughly two fifths of them seen only once. Input material: glioma tissue, nonneoplastic brain tissue, or PBMCs (not recorded which). These TCRs come from a human donor with low-grade glioma or glioblastoma, undergoing nonglioma brain surgery, or in good health (not recorded which).

This clonotype was picked up a small number of times. The chain links TRBV6-2 or TRBV6-3 to TRBJ1-1; 7 bases map to TRBD1. The CDR3 spans 16 residues. V trimming: 5 bases; J trimming: 6 bases; junction bases outside the gene matches: 15. The V gene's germline CDR1 is MNHEY and CDR2 SVGEGT. CDR3 residues: CASSPHDRDGKPEAFF. CDR3 nucleotide sequence: TGTGCCAGCAGTCCCCACGACAGGGACGGTAAGCCTGAAGCTTTCTTT.

J is TRBJ2-7 and V is TRBV20-1, with no clear D. V lost 3 bases, J lost 3 bases, and 12 bases lay in between. CDR1 and CDR2 (germline): DFQATT, SNEGSKA (reference sequence). There are 13 residues in the CDR3. DNA of the CDR3: TGCAGTGCTAGCGGGCTCGATCACTACGAGCAGTACTTC. Protein: CSASGLDHYEQYF.